This is a list of T cell receptor beta chains from one sample in a study of cytomegalovirus exposure and HLA in healthy donors. Method: immunoSEQ multiplex PCR; TCRdb's copy keeps in-frame clones and lacks some. This table has approximately 240,000 clones, 82% appearing once. The sequenced material came from PBMCs. Receptors were obtained from a woman in her thirties or forties in good health and CMV-seropositive. Both conserved end residues are part of each CDR3. The order of the fields is D gene, J gene, V gene, clone size, CDR3 DNA, CDR3 protein. A D gene is named only where the DNA matches it firmly. Rows give clone size only sometimes, using once, few, many, or a class for an expanded clone.

NA	TRBJ1-5	TRBV19	NA	TGTGCCAGTAGTACTCCTCGGAGCAAAACACAGCCCCAGCATTTT	CASSTPRSKTQPQHF
NA	TRBJ2-3	TRBV29-1	NA	TGCAGCGTTGAAGTGGGAGGAACAGATACGCAGTATTTT	CSVEVGGTDTQYF
TRBD1	TRBJ2-1	TRBV19	NA	TGTGCCAGTTCCTTGGGGGGGACAGGGAAATACAATGAGCAGTTCTTC	CASSLGGTGKYNEQFF
TRBD1	TRBJ1-1	TRBV5-1	NA	TGCGCCAGCAGCTTGGGGTCAGGGCCAGGGGGCACTGAAGCTTTCTTT	CASSLGSGPGGTEAFF
NA	TRBJ1-2	TRBV6-1	NA	TGTGCCAGCAGTGAAGCGCTCGGTCCAACCCCTCGCCCCAATGGCTACACCTTC	CASSEALGPTPRPNGYTF
TRBD2	TRBJ2-5	TRBV14	NA	TGTGCCAGCAGCCAAGATGCAACGGGACTACACCAAGAGACCCAGTACTTC	CASSQDATGLHQETQYF
NA	TRBJ2-7	TRBV10-3	once	TGTGCCATCAGTGCTAATGGAGGGGAGCAGTACTTC	CAISANGGEQYF
TRBD2	TRBJ2-4	TRBV5-4	NA	TGTGCCAGCAGCTCTCTAGCGGGAGGTAACATTCAGTACTTC	CASSSLAGGNIQYF
NA	TRBJ1-5	TRBV30	NA	TGTGCTTGGGCGGGGAATAGCAATCAGCCCCAGCATTTT	CAWAGNSNQPQHF
NA	TRBJ2-1	TRBV7-2	NA	TGTGCCAGCAGCTCCCGGGGTAATGAGCAGTTCTTC	CASSSRGNEQFF
TRBD1	TRBJ1-1	TRBV4-1	NA	TGCGCCAGCAGCTCAATCTCAGGGGGTGTGAACACTGAAGCTTTCTTT	CASSSISGGVNTEAFF
TRBD2	TRBJ2-1	TRBV11-3	NA	TGTGCCAGCAGCCCAAACGGGACTATACACAATGAGCAGTTCTTC	CASSPNGTIHNEQFF
TRBD2	TRBJ2-1	TRBV4-1	NA	TGCGCCAGCAGCCGGGGAGCGGGGGGGCCTAATGAGCAGTTCTTC	CASSRGAGGPNEQFF
NA	TRBJ1-1	TRBV29-1	NA	TGCAGCGTTGAAGTAAGCTTCCCTGAAGCTTTCTTT	CSVEVSFPEAFF
TRBD2	TRBJ2-1	TRBV7-3	NA	TGTGCCAGCAGCTTACTAGCGGGAGTCTACAATGAGCAGTTCTTC	CASSLLAGVYNEQFF
NA	TRBJ1-1	TRBV7-3	NA	TGTGCCAGCAGCATACAAAGGAACACTGAAGCTTTCTTT	CASSIQRNTEAFF
TRBD1	TRBJ1-1	TRBV7-2	few	TGTGCCAGCAGCTCACAGGGGGCATACACTGAAGCTTTCTTT	CASSSQGAYTEAFF
TRBD2	TRBJ2-1	TRBV11-3	NA	TGTGCCAGCAGCTTCTCCGGGAGGTTGTACAATGAGCAGTTCTTC	CASSFSGRLYNEQFF
NA	TRBJ2-7	TRBV11-3	NA	TGTGCCAGCAGCCCTCCCCGACTCCGGGTGACCGAGCAGTACTTC	CASSPPRLRVTEQYF
TRBD1	TRBJ2-1	TRBV4-2	NA	TGTGCCAGCAGCCAAACCCCGGGACAGGGGGCATATATTGAGAAGTGGTTCTTC	CASSQTPGQGAYIEKWFF
NA	TRBJ1-5	TRBV10-3	few	TGTGCCACGCTAGGAATAGAGGGCAATCAGCCCCAGCATTTT	CATLGIEGNQPQHF
NA	TRBJ2-2	TRBV5-1	NA	TGCGCCAGCAGCTTGGGTCCGGGGGAGCTGTTTTTT	CASSLGPGELFF
NA	TRBJ1-5	TRBV28	NA	TGTGCCAGCAGGCCCCGGTGGGGGGGCGGGAGCAATCAGCCCCAGCATTTT	CASRPRWGGGSNQPQHF
NA	TRBJ1-5	TRBV27	NA	TGTGCCAGCAGTTTGGCCCCGGGACTGAGCAATCAGCCCCAGCATTTT	CASSLAPGLSNQPQHF
NA	TRBJ2-2	TRBV11-3	once	TGTGCCAGCACCATTAGAGGGGGGGACGCGAACACCGGGGAGCTGTTTTTT	CASTIRGGDANTGELFF
TRBD2	TRBJ2-1	TRBV28	NA	TGTGCCAGCACTTTATTCCGGGAGGGCCCCTACAATGAGCAGTTCTTC	CASTLFREGPYNEQFF
NA	TRBJ2-2	TRBV6-1	few	TGTGCCAGCAGTGTACAAGGGGTATCCACCGGGGAGCTGTTTTTT	CASSVQGVSTGELFF
TRBD1	TRBJ2-7	TRBV5-6	once	TGTGCCAGCAGCTTGGGACAGGGCTACTCCTACGAGCAGTACTTC	CASSLGQGYSYEQYF
TRBD1	TRBJ1-4	TRBV6-5	few	TGTGCCAGCAGCCGGGACAGTCTGAATGAAAAACTGTTTTTT	CASSRDSLNEKLFF
NA	TRBJ2-2	TRBV30	NA	TGTGCCTGGAGTGTAGGGGCCGGGGAGCTGTTTTTT	CAWSVGAGELFF
NA	TRBJ2-3	TRBV7-2	NA	TGTGCCAGCAGCGTGAACTCCGGGACTCCCTATACGCAGTATTTT	CASSVNSGTPYTQYF
NA	TRBJ1-5	TRBV5-4	few	TGTGCCAGCAGCTTGGACCGGGGTTCCAATCAGCCCCAGCATTTT	CASSLDRGSNQPQHF
TRBD2	TRBJ2-7	TRBV18	NA	TGTGCCAGCTCACCACGGACTAGCGGGCCGGGCTCCTACGAGCAGTACTTC	CASSPRTSGPGSYEQYF
TRBD2	TRBJ2-2	TRBV6-5	once	TGTGCCAGCAGTTACCGGCGGGAGTTTGGCGGGGAGCTGTTTTTT	CASSYRREFGGELFF
TRBD1	TRBJ2-7	TRBV6-5	NA	TGTGCCAGCAGCCGGGACAGTAACTACGAGCAGTACTTC	CASSRDSNYEQYF
NA	TRBJ1-2	TRBV7-3	NA	TGTGCCAGCAGCCCGCAAACAGGGACATATAACTATGGCTACACCTTC	CASSPQTGTYNYGYTF
TRBD1	TRBJ1-2	TRBV28	NA	TGTGCCAGCTTATTCGGAACAGGGGGCCGCTATGGCTACACCTTC	CASLFGTGGRYGYTF
NA	TRBJ1-4	TRBV4-3	few	TGCGCCAGCAGCTTTACCACATCGACAGGTAGCGAAAAACTGTTTTTT	CASSFTTSTGSEKLFF
NA	TRBJ1-6	TRBV2	once	TGTGCCAGCAGAGTAATGGGGGCGAATTCACCCCTCCACTTT	CASRVMGANSPLHF
NA	TRBJ1-5	TRBV4-3	NA	TGCGCCAGCAGCCAAGATCGGTGGGCCAGTTATCAGCCCCAGCATTTT	CASSQDRWASYQPQHF
NA	TRBJ1-5	TRBV14	NA	TGTGCCAGCAGCCAAGATCTAAATCAGCCCCAGCATTTT	CASSQDLNQPQHF
NA	TRBJ2-7	TRBV7-9	NA	TGTGCCAGCAGCTCGGTCACCTACGAGCAGTACTTC	CASSSVTYEQYF
NA	TRBJ2-5	TRBV4-1	NA	TGCGCCAGCAGCCAAGGCAATGCGTGGGAGACCCAGTACTTC	CASSQGNAWETQYF
TRBD2	TRBJ2-3	TRBV7-2	NA	TGTGCCAGCAGCTCCCTGGGGGGACTAGCGCGAAATACGCAGTATTTT	CASSSLGGLARNTQYF
TRBD2	TRBJ2-1	TRBV7-6	NA	TGTGCCAGCAGCTTGAGCGGGGCCGGATACAATGAGCAGTTCTTC	CASSLSGAGYNEQFF
NA	TRBJ1-2	TRBV5-5	few	TGTGCCAGCAGCTTGTGGCAGGAAGCTAACTATGGCTACACCTTC	CASSLWQEANYGYTF
TRBD1	TRBJ1-1	TRBV18	once	TGTGCCAGCTCACCACTCGACAGGGGGAACACTGAAGCTTTCTTT	CASSPLDRGNTEAFF
TRBD2	TRBJ2-1	TRBV7-6	NA	TGTGCCAGCAGCCTTTCCGGGACTATCAACAATGAGCAGTTCTTC	CASSLSGTINNEQFF
NA	TRBJ2-3	TRBV19	few	TGTGCCAGTAGTACGGTCTCAGATACGCAGTATTTT	CASSTVSDTQYF
NA	TRBJ1-2	TRBV30	few	TGTGCCTGGAGTGGGAACGTCCTCAGGGGATACACCTTC	CAWSGNVLRGYTF
TRBD2	TRBJ2-3	TRBV6-6	few	TGTGCCATTAGCGGGGGTAGCACAGATACGCAGTATTTT	CAISGGSTDTQYF
NA	TRBJ1-5	TRBV15	NA	TGTGCCACCGGACTGAGCAATCAGCCCCAGCATTTT	CATGLSNQPQHF
TRBD1	TRBJ1-4	TRBV7-9	NA	TGTGCCAGCAGCTTAGAAGGGGGCAGTGAAAAACTGTTTTTT	CASSLEGGSEKLFF
TRBD1	TRBJ2-3	TRBV11-2	NA	TGTGCCAGCAGCCCGCCCCGGTGGGACAGGGGAGTGGTCACAGATACGCAGTATTTT	CASSPPRWDRGVVTDTQYF
NA	TRBJ1-1	TRBV30	NA	TGTGCCTGGACGCGGGCCAGCTTTAACCTGAACACTGAAGCTTTCTTT	CAWTRASFNLNTEAFF